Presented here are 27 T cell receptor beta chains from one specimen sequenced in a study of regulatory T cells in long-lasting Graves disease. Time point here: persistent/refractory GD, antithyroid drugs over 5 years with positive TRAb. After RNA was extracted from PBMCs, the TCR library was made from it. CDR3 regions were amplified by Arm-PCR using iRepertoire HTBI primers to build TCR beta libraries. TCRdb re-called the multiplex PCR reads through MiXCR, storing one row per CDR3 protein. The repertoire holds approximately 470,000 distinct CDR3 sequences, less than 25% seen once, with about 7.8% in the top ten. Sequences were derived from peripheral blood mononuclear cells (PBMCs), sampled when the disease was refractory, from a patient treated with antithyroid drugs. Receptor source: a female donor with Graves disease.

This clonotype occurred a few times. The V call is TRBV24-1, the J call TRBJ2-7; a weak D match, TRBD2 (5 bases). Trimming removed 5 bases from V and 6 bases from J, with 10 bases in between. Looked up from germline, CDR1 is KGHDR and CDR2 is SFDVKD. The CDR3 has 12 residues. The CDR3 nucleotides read TGTGCCACCAGTGGTCCCCGGGGCGAGCAGTACTTC. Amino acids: CATSGPRGEQYF.

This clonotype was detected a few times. The CDR3 loop is CASSWSPGEIGDTQYF. The CDR3 coding sequence is TGTGCCAGCAGTTGGTCCCCGGGGGAGATTGGAGATACGCAGTATTTT. J is TRBJ2-3 and V is TRBV28, with a weak D call TRBD2 (6 bases). This CDR3 contains 16 residues. CDR1 MDHEN and CDR2 SYDVKM come from the germline V gene. V lost 4 bases and J 5 bases, leaving 19 bases between the germline ends. Full variable domain (outside the CDR3, taken from reference TRBV28 and TRBJ2-3): DVKVTQSSRYLVKRTGEKVFLECVQDMDHENMFWYRQDPGLGLRLIYFSYDVKMKEKGDIPEGYSVSREKKERFSLILESASTNQTSMYLCASSWSPGEIGDTQYFGPGTRLTVL.

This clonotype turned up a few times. In DNA, the CDR3 is TGTGCCAGCAGTGAACTGACTAGCTCCTATAATTCACCCCTCCACTTT. Its translation is CASSELTSSYNSPLHF. This sequence joins TRBV6-2 or TRBV6-3 and TRBJ1-6; no clear D gene. The CDR3 extends over 16 amino acids. Germline CDR1 and CDR2: MNHEY and SVGEGT. Trimming removed 5 bases from V and 0 bases from J, with 11 bases in between.

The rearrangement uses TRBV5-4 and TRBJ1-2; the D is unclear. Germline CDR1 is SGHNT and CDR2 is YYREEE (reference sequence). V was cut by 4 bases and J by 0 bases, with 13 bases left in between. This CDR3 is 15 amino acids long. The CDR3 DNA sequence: TGTGCCAGCAGCCCTAAAATAGTGGCTAACTATGGCTACACCTTC. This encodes CASSPKIVANYGYTF.

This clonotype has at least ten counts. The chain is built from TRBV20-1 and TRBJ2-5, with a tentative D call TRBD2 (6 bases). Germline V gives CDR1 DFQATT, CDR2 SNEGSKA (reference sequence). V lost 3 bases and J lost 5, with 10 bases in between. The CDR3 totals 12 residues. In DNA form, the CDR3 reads TGCAGTGCTAGCTCAGGAGGGGAGACCCAGTACTTC. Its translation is CSASSGGETQYF.

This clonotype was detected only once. The DNA for the CDR3 is TGTGCCTGGAGTGTGTCCCTGAATCAGCCCCAGCATTTT. It yields the protein CAWSVSLNQPQHF. V gene TRBV30 combines with J gene TRBJ1-5; D not certain. The CDR3 spans 13 residues. The V gene's germline CDR1 is GTSNPN and CDR2 SVGIG (reference sequence). Trimming pared 0 bases from V and 4 bases from J, leaving 7 bases between.

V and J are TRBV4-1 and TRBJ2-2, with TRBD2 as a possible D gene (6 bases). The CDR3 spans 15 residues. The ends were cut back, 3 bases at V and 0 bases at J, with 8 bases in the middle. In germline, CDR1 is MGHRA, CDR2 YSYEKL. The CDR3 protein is CASSQAGSNTGELFF. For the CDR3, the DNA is TGCGCCAGCAGCCAGGCGGGATCGAACACCGGGGAGCTGTTTTTT.

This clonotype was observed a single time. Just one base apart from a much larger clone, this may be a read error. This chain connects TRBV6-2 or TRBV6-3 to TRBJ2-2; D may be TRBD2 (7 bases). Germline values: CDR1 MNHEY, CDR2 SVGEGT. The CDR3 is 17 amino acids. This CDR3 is CASSYTRGPTNTGGLFF. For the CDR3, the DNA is TGTGCCAGCAGTTACACGCGGGGGCCCACGAACACCGGGGGGCTGTTTTTT.

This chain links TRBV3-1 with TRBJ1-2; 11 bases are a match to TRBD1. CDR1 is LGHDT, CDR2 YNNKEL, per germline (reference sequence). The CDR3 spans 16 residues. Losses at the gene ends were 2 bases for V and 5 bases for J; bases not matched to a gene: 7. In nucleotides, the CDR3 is TGTGCCAGCAGCCAATTTTCCGGGACAGGGGGTTATGGCTACACCTTC. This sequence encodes CASSQFSGTGGYGYTF.

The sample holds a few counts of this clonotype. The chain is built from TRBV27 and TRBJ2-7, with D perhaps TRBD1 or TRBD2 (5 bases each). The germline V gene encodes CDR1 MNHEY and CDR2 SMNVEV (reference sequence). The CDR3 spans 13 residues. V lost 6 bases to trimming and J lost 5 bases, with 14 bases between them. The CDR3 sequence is CASRWDAWDEQYF. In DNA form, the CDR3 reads TGTGCCAGCAGGTGGGACGCTTGGGACGAGCAGTACTTC.

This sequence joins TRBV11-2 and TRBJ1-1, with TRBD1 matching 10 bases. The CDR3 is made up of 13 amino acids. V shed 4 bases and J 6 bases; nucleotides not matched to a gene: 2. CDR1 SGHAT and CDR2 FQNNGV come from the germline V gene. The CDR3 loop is CASSWDRGPEAFF. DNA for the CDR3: TGTGCCAGCAGCTGGGACAGGGGCCCTGAAGCTTTCTTT.

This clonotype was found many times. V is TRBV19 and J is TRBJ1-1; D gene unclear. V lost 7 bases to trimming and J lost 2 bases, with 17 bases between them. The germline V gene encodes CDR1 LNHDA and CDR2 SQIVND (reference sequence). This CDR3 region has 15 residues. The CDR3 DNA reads TGTGCCAGTAAAACTAGCCTTAGATCCAACACTGAAGCTTTCTTT. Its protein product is CASKTSLRSNTEAFF.

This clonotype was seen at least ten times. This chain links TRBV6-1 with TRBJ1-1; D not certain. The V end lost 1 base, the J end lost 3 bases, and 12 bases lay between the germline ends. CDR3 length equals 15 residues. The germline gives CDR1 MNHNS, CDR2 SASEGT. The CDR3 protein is CASSEVETAYTEAFF. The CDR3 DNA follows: TGTGCCAGCAGTGAAGTGGAGACCGCGTACACTGAAGCTTTCTTT.

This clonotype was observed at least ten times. In DNA form, the CDR3 reads TGTGCCAGCAGGCACACAGGGGTACGTGGCTACACCTTC. It codes for CASRHTGVRGYTF. The rearrangement joins TRBV6-1 to TRBJ1-2; TRBD1 aligns across 7 bases. The V segment lost 6 bases and the J segment 7 bases; nucleotides outside the gene matches: 8. Germline loops: CDR1 MNHNS, CDR2 SASEGT. This CDR3 contains 13 residues.

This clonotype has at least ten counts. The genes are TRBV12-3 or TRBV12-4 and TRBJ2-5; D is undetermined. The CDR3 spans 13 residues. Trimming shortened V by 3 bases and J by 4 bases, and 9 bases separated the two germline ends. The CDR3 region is CASSLDLLETQYF. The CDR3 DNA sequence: TGTGCCAGCAGTTTGGACCTCCTAGAGACCCAGTACTTC.

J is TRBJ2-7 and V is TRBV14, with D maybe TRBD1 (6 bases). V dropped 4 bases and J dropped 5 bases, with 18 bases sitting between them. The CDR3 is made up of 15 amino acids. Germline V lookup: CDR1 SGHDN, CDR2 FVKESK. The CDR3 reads CASSRRSWGLDEQYF. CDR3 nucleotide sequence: TGTGCCAGCAGCCGACGCTCGTGGGGGCTGGACGAGCAGTACTTC.

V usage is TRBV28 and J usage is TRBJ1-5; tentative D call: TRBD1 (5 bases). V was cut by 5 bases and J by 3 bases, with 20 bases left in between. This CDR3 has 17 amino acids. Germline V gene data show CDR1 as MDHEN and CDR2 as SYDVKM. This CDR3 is CASSASRDLAVNQPQHF. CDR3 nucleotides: TGTGCCAGCAGTGCGTCCCGGGACCTTGCCGTCAATCAGCCCCAGCATTTT.

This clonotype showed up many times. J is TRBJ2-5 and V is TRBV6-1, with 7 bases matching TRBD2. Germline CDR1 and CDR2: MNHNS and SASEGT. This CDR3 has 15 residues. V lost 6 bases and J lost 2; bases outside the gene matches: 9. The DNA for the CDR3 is TGTGCCAGCAGACCCTCGGGAGGTACACAAGAGACCCAGTACTTC. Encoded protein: CASRPSGGTQETQYF.

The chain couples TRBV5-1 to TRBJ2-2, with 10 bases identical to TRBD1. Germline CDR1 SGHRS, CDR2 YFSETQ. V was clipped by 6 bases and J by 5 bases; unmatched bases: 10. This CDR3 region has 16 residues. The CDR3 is CASTDDRGRLTGELFF. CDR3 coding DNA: TGCGCCAGCACCGATGACAGGGGGCGCCTTACCGGGGAGCTGTTTTTT.

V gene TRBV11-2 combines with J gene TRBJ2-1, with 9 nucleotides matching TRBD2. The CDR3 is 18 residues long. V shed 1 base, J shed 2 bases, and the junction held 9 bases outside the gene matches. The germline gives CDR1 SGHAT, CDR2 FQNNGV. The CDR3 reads CASSLGVGGGRAYNEQFF. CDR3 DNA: TGTGCCAGCAGCTTAGGTGTCGGGGGCGGGAGGGCCTACAATGAGCAGTTCTTC. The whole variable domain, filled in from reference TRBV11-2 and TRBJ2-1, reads EAGVAQSPRYKIIEKRQSVAFWCNPISGHATLYWYQQILGQGPKLLIQFQNNGVVDDSQLPKDRFSAERLKGVDSTLKIQPAKLEDSAVYLCASSLGVGGGRAYNEQFFGPGTRLTVL.

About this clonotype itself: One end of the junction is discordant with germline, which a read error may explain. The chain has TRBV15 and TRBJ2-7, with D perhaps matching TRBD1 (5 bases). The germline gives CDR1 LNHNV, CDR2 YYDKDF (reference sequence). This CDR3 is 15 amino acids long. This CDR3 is CTTSRETSSSYEQYF. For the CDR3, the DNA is TGTACCACCAGCAGGGAAACATCTAGCTCCTACGAGCAGTACTTC.

The CDR3 loop reads CATSREGAGSPNSPLHF. DNA of the CDR3: TGTGCCACCAGCAGAGAAGGGGCCGGGTCCCCAAATTCACCCCTCCACTTT. The gene calls are TRBV15 and TRBJ1-6, with a possible D match to TRBD1 (5 bases). With 0 bases removed from V and 7 bases from J, the gap between germline ends came to 16 bases. The CDR3 extends over 17 amino acids. Germline CDR1 reads LNHNV; CDR2 reads YYDKDF (reference sequence).

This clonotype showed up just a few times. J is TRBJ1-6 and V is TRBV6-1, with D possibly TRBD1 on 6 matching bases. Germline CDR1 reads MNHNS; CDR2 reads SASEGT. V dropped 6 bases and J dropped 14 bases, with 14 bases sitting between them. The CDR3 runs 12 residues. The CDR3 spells CASRPSGQTLHF. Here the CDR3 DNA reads TGTGCCAGCAGACCCTCTGGACAGACCCTCCACTTT.

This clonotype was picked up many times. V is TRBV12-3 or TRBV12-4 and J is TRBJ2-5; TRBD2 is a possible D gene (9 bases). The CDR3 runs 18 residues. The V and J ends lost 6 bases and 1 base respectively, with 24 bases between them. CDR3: CASSPDRGKREVQETQYF. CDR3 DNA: TGTGCCAGCAGCCCTGACAGGGGCAAGCGGGAGGTCCAAGAGACCCAGTACTTC.

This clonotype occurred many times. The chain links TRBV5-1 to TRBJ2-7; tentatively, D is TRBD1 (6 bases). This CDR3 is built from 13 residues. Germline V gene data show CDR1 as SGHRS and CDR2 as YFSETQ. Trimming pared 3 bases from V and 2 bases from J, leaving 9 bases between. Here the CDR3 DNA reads TGCGCCAGCAGCTGGGACATAACCTACGAGCAGTACTTC. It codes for CASSWDITYEQYF.

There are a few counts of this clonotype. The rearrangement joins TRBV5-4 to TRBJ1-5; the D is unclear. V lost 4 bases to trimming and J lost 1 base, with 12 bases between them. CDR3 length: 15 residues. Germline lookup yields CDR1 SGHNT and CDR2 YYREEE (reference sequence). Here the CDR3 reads CASSPNPGSNQPQHF. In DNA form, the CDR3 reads TGTGCCAGCAGCCCTAACCCCGGGAGCAATCAGCCCCAGCATTTT.

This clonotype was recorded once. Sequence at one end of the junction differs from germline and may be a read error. CDR3 residues: CSVVIRGEGLYGCTF. The CDR3 nucleotides are TGCAGCGTTGTAATCCGAGGGGAAGGACTCTATGGCTGCACCTTC. The chain carries TRBV29-1 and TRBJ1-2, with D tentatively TRBD1 (5 bases). CDR1 and CDR2 (germline): SQVTM, ANQGSEA. This CDR3 has 15 amino acids. The entire variable domain, with the rest obtained from reference TRBV29-1 and TRBJ1-2, is as follows: SAVISQKPSRDICQRGTSLTIQCQVDSQVTMMFWYRQQPGQSLTLIATANQGSEATYESGFVIDKFPISRPNLTFSTLTVSNMSPEDSSIYLCSVVIRGEGLYGCTFGSGTRLTVV.